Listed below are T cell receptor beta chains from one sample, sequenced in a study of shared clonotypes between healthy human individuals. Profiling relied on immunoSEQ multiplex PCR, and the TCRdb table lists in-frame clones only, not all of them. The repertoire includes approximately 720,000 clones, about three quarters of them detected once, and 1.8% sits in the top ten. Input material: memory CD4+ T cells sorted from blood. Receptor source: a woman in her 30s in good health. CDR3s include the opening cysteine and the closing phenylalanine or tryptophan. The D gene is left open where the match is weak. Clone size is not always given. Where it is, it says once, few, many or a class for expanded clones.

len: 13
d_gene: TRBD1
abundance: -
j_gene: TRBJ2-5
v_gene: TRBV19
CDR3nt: TGTGCCAGTAGATCTGGACAGGGCAAGACCCAGTACTTC
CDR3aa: CASRSGQGKTQYF

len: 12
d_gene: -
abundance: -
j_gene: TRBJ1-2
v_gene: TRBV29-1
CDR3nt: TGCAGCGTTGTGGGGTTCACCCATGGCTACACCTTC
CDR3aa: CSVVGFTHGYTF

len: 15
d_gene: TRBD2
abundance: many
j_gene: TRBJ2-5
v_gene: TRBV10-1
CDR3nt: TGCGCCAGCAGTGAGTATGCTAGCGGGAGAGAGACCCAGTACTTC
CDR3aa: CASSEYASGRETQYF

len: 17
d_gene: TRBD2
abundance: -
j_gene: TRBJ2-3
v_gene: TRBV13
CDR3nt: TGTGCCAGCAGCTTAGAACCAGCGGGGGCTAGCACAGATACGCAGTATTTT
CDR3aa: CASSLEPAGASTDTQYF

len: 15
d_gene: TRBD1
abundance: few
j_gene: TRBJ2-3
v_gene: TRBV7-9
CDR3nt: TGTGCCAGCAGCGCCCGGGACAGGGGTTTCGATACGCAGTATTTT
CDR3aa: CASSARDRGFDTQYF

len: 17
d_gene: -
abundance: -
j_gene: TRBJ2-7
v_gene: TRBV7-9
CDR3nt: TGTGCCAGCAGCCCGTTCCCGCGGTCGAGCGCATCCTACGAGCAGTACTTC
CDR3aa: CASSPFPRSSASYEQYF

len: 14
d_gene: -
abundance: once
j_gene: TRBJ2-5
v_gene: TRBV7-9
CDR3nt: TGTGCCAGCAGCCTGGACACCAGTGAGGAGACCCAGTACTTC
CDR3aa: CASSLDTSEETQYF

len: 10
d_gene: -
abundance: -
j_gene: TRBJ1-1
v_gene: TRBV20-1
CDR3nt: TGCAGTGCTAGTGACAGGTGGGGGGAATTT
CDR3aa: CSASDRWGEF

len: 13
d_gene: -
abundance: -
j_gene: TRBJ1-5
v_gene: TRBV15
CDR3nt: TGTGCCACCAGCAGAGATTTAAATCAGCCCCAGCATTTT
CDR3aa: CATSRDLNQPQHF

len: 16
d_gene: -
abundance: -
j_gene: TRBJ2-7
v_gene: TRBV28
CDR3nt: TGTGCCAGCAGTTCTCCGGGATCAGGGGACTACTACGAGCAGTACTTC
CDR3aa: CASSSPGSGDYYEQYF

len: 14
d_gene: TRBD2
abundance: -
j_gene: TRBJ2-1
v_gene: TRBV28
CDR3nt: TGTGCCAGCAGTTTCGCTAGCGGGGTCAATGAGCAGTTCTTC
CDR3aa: CASSFASGVNEQFF

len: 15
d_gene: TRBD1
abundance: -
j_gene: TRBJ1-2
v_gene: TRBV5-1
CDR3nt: TGCGCCAGCAGCGAACAAACAGGGGCCTTCGCTGGCTACACCTTC
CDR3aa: CASSEQTGAFAGYTF

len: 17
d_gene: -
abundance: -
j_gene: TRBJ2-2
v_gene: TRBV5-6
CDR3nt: TGTGCCAGCAGCTTGTTATCAGCGAGTCAGAACACCGGGGAGCTGTTTTTT
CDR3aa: CASSLLSASQNTGELFF

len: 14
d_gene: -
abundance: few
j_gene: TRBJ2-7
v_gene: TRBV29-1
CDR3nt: TGCAGCGTCGAAGGAGGGGGGCAGGCTCTTGAGCAGTACTTC
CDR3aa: CSVEGGGQALEQYF

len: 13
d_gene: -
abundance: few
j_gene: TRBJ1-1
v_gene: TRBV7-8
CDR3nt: TGTGCCAGCAGCACGCGAGAGGGGGGGAGAGCTTTCTTT
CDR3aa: CASSTREGGRAFF

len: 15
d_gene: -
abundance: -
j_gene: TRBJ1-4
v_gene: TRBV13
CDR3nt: TGTGCCAGCAGGCCTCAGACGGCAACTAATGAAAAACTGTTTTTT
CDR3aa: CASRPQTATNEKLFF